This is a list of T cell receptor beta chains from one sample in a study of cytomegalovirus exposure and HLA in healthy donors. Data came from immunoSEQ multiplex PCR; TCRdb stores just in-frame clones and leaves some out. The sample records about 190,000 clones, about 80% being singletons. The specimen sequenced was PBMCs. These receptors were obtained from a woman between 40 and 50 years old in good health and CMV-seronegative. CDR3s include the opening cysteine and the closing phenylalanine or tryptophan. A D gene is named only where the DNA matches it firmly. The size of a clone is reported for some rows only, either as once, few or many, or as a class for expanded clones.

clone size	V gene	CDR3 length	D gene	J gene	CDR3 DNA	CDR3 protein
-	TRBV2	12	-	TRBJ1-2	TGTGCCAATCCCCGGAGTGCCTATGGCTACACCTTC	CANPRSAYGYTF
-	TRBV5-6	14	TRBD1	TRBJ1-1	TGTGCCAGCAGCACGACAGGGGTTTATACTGAAGCTTTCTTT	CASSTTGVYTEAFF
-	TRBV28	13	-	TRBJ2-2	TGTGCCAGCAGTCCGCCGGTTCGCGGGGAGCTGTTTTTT	CASSPPVRGELFF
-	TRBV18	11	-	TRBJ2-5	TGTGCCAGCTCACCCGAAGAGACCCAGTACTTC	CASSPEETQYF
once	TRBV30	14	-	TRBJ1-2	TGTGCCTGGAGTGTGGCAGGTCCTAACTATGGCTACACCTTC	CAWSVAGPNYGYTF
-	TRBV15	16	TRBD2	TRBJ2-5	TGTGCCACCACCCTAGGACTAGCGGGGATCCAAGAGACCCAGTACTTC	CATTLGLAGIQETQYF
-	TRBV6-5	12	-	TRBJ2-5	TGTGCCAGCAGTTCAAGTGAGGAGACCCAGTACTTC	CASSSSEETQYF
-	TRBV5-1	15	-	TRBJ2-2	TGCGCCAGCAGCTTGACGGGGATCAACACCGGGGAGCTGTTTTTT	CASSLTGINTGELFF
-	TRBV9	17	-	TRBJ1-4	TGTGCCAGCAGCGTCCGGCGGCATGGTAGTGGTAATGAAAAACTGTTTTTT	CASSVRRHGSGNEKLFF
-	TRBV7-9	14	-	TRBJ2-5	TGTGCCAGCAGCTGGGGACTGTCGGAAGAGACCCAGTACTTC	CASSWGLSEETQYF
many	TRBV14	14	-	TRBJ2-2	TGTGCCAGCAGGTCACTAGCTCCCACCGGGGAGCTGTTTTTT	CASRSLAPTGELFF
-	TRBV5-4	15	-	TRBJ2-1	TGTGCCAGCAGCTTAACAGTCCTTGGCTACAATGAGCAGTTCTTC	CASSLTVLGYNEQFF
-	TRBV9	15	TRBD2	TRBJ2-1	TGTGCCAGCAGCGTAGACCCCGGGAGGTCTAATGAGCAGTTCTTC	CASSVDPGRSNEQFF
-	TRBV11-3	15	TRBD1	TRBJ1-1	TGTGCCAGCAGCTCGAGGACAGGGGGTAACACTGAAGCTTTCTTT	CASSSRTGGNTEAFF